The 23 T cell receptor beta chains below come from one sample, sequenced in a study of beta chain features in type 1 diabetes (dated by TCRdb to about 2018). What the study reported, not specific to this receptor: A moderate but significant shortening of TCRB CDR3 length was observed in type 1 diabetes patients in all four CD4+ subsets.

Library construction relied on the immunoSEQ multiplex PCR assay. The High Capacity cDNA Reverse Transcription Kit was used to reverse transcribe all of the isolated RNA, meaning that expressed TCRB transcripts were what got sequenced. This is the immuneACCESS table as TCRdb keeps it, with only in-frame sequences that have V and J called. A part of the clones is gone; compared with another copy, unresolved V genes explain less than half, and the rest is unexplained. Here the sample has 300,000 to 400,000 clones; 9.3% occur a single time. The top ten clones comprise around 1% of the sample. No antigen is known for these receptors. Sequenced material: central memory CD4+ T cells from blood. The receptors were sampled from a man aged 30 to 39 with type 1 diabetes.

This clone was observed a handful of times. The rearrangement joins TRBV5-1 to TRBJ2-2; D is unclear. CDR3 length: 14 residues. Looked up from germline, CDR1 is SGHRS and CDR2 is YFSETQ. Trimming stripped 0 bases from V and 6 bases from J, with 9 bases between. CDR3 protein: CASSLGHRAGELFF. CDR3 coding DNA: TGCGCCAGCAGCTTGGGACATCGGGCCGGGGAGCTGTTTTTT.

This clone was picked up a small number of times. The CDR3 loop is CASKRDNQPQHF. In nucleotides, the CDR3 is TGTGCCAGCAAAAGGGACAATCAGCCCCAGCATTTT. The gene calls are TRBV2 and TRBJ1-5, with D unresolved. The CDR3 has 12 amino acids. V was trimmed by 7 bases and J by 3 bases, leaving 7 bases between them. Germline CDR1 SNHLY, CDR2 FYNNEI.

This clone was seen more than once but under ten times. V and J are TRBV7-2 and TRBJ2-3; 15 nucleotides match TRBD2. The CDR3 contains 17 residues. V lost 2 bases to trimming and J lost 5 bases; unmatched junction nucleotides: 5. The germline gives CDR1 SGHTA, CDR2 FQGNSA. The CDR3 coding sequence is TGTGCCAGCAGCTTAAGGGGACTAGCGGGGGGAGGAGATACGCAGTATTTT. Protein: CASSLRGLAGGGDTQYF.

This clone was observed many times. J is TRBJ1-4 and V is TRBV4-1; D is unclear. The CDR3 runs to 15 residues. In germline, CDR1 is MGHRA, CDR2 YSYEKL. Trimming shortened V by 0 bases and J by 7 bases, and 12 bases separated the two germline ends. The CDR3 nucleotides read TGCGCCAGCAGCCAAGATAACGCACAACGTGAAAAACTGTTTTTT. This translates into CASSQDNAQREKLFF.

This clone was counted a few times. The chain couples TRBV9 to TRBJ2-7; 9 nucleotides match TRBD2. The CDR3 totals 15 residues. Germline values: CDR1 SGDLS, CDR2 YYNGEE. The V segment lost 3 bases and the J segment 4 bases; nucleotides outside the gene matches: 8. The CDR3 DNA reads TGTGCCAGCAGCGCGACTAGCGGACCTACATACGAGCAGTACTTC. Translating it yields CASSATSGPTYEQYF.

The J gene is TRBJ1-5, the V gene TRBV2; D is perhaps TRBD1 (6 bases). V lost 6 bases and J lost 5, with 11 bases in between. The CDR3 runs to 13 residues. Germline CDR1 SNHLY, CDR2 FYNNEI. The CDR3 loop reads CASSGSGDQPQHF. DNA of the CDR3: TGTGCCAGCAGCGGTTCAGGGGATCAGCCCCAGCATTTT. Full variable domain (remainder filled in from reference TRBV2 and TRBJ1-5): EPEVTQTPSHQVTQMGQEVILRCVPISNHLYFYWYRQILGQKVEFLVSFYNNEISEKSEIFDDQFSVERPDGSNFTLKIRSTKLEDSAMYFCASSGSGDQPQHFGDGTRLSIL.

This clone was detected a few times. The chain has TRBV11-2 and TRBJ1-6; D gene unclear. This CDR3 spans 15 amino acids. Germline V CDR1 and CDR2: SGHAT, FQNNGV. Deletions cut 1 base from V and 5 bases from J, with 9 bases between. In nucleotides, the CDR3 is TGTGCCAGCAGCTTAGGACGGTCGAATAATTCACCCCTCCACTTT. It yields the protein CASSLGRSNNSPLHF. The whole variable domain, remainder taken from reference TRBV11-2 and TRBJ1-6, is EAGVAQSPRYKIIEKRQSVAFWCNPISGHATLYWYQQILGQGPKLLIQFQNNGVVDDSQLPKDRFSAERLKGVDSTLKIQPAKLEDSAVYLCASSLGRSNNSPLHFGNGTRLTVT.

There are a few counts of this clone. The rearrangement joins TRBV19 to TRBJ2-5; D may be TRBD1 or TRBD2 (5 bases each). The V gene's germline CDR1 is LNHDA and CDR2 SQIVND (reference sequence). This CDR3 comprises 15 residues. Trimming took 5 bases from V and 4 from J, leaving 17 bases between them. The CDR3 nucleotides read TGTGCCAGTAGTCCCCCCCCCGGGACGGGAGAGACCCAGTACTTC. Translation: CASSPPPGTGETQYF.

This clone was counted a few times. CDR3: CASSQDYGGFYEQYF. The DNA of the CDR3 is TGCGCCAGCAGCCAAGATTACGGGGGCTTCTACGAGCAGTACTTC. This sequence joins TRBV4-3 and TRBJ2-7, with D perhaps matching TRBD1 or TRBD2 (6 bases each). V was trimmed by 0 bases and J by 3 bases, leaving 12 bases between them. Germline V CDR1 and CDR2: LGHNA, YSLEER. The CDR3 totals 15 residues.

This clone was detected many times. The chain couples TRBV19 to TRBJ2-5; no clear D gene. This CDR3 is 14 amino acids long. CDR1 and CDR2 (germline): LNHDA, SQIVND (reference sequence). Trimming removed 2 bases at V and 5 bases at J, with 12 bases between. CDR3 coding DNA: TGTGCCAGTAGTATAATGGGCGGTTCGGAGACCCAGTACTTC. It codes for CASSIMGGSETQYF.

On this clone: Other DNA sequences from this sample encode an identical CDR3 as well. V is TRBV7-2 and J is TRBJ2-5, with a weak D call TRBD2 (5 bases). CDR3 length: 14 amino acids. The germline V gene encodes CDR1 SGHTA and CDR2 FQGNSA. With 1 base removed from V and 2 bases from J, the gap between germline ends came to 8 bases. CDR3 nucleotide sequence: TGTGCCAGCAGCTTAGATCGGGGACAAGAGACCCAGTACTTC. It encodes CASSLDRGQETQYF.

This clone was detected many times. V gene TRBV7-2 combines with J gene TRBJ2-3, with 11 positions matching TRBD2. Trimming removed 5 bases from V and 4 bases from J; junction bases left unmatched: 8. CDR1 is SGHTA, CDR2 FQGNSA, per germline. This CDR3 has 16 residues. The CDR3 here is CASSPLAGGPADTQYF. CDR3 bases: TGTGCCAGCAGCCCCTTAGCGGGGGGGCCGGCAGATACGCAGTATTTT.

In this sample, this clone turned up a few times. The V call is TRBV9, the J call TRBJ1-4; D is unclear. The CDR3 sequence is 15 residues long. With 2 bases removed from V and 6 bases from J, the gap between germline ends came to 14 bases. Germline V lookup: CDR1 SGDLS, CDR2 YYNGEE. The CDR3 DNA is TGTGCCAGCAGCGTGGGAGGGATGGAGGATGAAAAACTGTTTTTT. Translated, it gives CASSVGGMEDEKLFF.

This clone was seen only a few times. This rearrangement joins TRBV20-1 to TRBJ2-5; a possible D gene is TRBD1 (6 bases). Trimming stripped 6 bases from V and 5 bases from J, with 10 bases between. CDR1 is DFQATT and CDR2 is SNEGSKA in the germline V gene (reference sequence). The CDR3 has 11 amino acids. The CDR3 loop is CSAGTGETQYF. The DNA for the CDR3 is TGCAGTGCGGGCACAGGGGAGACCCAGTACTTC.

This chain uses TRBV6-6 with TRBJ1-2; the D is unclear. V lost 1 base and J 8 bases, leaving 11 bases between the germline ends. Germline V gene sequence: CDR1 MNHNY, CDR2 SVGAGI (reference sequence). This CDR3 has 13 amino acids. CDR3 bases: TGTGCCAGCAGTTACTGGGCCGGGGAAGGCTACACCTTC. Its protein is CASSYWAGEGYTF.

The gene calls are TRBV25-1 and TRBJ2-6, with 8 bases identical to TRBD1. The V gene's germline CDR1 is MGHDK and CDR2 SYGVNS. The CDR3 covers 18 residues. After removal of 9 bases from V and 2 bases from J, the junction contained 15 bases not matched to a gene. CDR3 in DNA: TGTGCCAGTGAGGAGGCAGGGGGCGCAGGGCCTGGGGCCAACGTCCTGACTTTC. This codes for CASEEAGGAGPGANVLTF.

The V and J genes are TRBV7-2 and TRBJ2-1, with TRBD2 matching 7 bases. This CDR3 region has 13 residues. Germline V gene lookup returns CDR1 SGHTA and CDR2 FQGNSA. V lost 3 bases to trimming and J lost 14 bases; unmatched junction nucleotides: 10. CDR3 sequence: CASSLGGTGAEFF. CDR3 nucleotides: TGTGCCAGCAGCTTGGGGGGGACGGGCGCCGAGTTCTTC.

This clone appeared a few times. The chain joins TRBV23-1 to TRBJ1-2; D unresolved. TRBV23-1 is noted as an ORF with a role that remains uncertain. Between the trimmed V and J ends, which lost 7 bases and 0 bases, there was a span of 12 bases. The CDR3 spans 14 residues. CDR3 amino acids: CASTGSQSNYGYTF. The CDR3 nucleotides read TGCGCCAGCACGGGCAGCCAGTCTAACTATGGCTACACCTTC.

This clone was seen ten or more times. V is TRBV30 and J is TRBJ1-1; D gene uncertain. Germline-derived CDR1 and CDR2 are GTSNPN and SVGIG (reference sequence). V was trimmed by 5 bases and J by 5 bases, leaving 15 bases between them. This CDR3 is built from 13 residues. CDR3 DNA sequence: TGTGCCTGGGTCGGCGCGGGAAGGACTGAAGCTTTCTTT. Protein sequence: CAWVGAGRTEAFF.

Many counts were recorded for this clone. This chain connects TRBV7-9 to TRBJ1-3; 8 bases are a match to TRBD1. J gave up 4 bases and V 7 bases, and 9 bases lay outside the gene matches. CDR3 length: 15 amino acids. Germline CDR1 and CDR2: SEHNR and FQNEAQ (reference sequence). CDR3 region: CASTGSGGEGNTIYF. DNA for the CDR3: TGTGCCAGCACCGGTTCAGGGGGCGAAGGAAACACCATATATTTT.

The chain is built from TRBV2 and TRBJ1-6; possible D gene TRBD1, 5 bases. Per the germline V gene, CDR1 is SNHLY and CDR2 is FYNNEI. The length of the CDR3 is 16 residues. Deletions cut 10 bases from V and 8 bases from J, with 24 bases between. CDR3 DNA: TGTGCCACAACTCGCCAGGGAGATACCTCGTATTCACCCCTCCACTTT. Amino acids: CATTRQGDTSYSPLHF.

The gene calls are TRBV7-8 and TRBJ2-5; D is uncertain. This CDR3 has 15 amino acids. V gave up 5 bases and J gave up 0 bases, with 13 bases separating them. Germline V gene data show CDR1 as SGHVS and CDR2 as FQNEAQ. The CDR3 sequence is CASSSSDGNQETQYF. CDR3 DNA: TGTGCCAGCAGCAGTTCGGACGGAAACCAAGAGACCCAGTACTTC.

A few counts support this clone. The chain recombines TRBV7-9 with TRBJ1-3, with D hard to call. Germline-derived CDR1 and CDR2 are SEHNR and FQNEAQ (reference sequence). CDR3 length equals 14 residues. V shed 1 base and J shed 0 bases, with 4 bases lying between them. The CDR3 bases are TGTGCCAGCAGCTTAGTTGGCTCTGGAAACACCATATATTTT. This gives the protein CASSLVGSGNTIYF.